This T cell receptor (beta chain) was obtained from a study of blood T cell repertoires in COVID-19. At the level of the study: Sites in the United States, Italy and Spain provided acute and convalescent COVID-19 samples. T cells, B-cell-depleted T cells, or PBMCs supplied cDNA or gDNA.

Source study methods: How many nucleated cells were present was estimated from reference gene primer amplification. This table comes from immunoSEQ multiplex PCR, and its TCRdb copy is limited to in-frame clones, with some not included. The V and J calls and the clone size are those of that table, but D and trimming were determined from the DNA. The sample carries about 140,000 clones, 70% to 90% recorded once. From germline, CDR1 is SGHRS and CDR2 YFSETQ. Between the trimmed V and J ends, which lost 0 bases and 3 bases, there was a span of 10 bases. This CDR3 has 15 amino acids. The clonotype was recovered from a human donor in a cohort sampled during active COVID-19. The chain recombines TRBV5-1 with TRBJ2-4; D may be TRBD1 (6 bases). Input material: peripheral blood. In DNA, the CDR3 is TGCGCCAGCAGCTTGGGGGGGCTTGGCAAAAACATTCAGTACTTC. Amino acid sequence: CASSLGGLGKNIQYF.